The 23 T cell receptor beta chains given below trace back to one sample, sequenced in a study of human T cells and chemical hapten exposure. TCRdb re-called the RACE reads with MiXCR, one entry per CDR3 protein. The sample records about 73,000 distinct CDR3 sequences, around 7.9% being singletons. Time point specified: patch test 2, 6 weeks after DPC sensitization. Indicated treatment: therapeutic diphenylcyclopropenone sensitization with weekly scalp DPC. The sample in question was whole blood, obtained in connection with sensitization to the hapten diphenylcyclopropenone (DPC). The receptors shown here come from a woman aged 45-60 years with alopecia areata. Some clones in this sample may be carry-over from other donors' samples.

In DNA form, the CDR3 reads TGTGCCACCAGCACCTTCGGAGACAGTAATGAAAAACTGTTTTTT. This codes for CATSTFGDSNEKLFF. The chain is built from TRBV15 and TRBJ1-4; D might be TRBD1 (5 bases). The CDR3 spans 15 residues. V lost 4 bases and J 4 bases, leaving 13 bases between the germline ends. Germline V gene sequence: CDR1 LNHNV, CDR2 YYDKDF (reference sequence).

This chain uses TRBV29-1 with TRBJ2-7, with D perhaps matching TRBD2 (6 bases). Germline V gene sequence: CDR1 SQVTM, CDR2 ANQGSEA. The CDR3 extends over 12 amino acids. V was shortened by 1 base and J by 5 bases, with 9 bases between the two germline ends. CDR3 in amino acids: CSVEGRGDEQYF. The DNA for the CDR3 is TGCAGCGTTGAAGGGAGGGGCGACGAGCAGTACTTC.

This clonotype has ten or more counts. The J gene is TRBJ2-1, the V gene TRBV29-1, with 12 bases fitting TRBD2. Trimming cost V 4 bases and J 2 bases; bases outside gene matches: 3. The CDR3 is 15 amino acids. Germline lookup yields CDR1 SQVTM and CDR2 ANQGSEA. The CDR3 region has the DNA TGCAGCGTTGGAGGACTAGCGGGGACCTACAATGAGCAGTTCTTC. This sequence encodes CSVGGLAGTYNEQFF.

The table lists this clonotype with a few counts. The genes are TRBV6-1 and TRBJ2-1; D is unclear. The CDR3 sequence is 12 residues long. Germline assignment: CDR1 MNHNS and CDR2 SASEGT. V was pared by 4 bases and J by 4 bases, with 5 bases between. CDR3 amino acids: CASSVAYNEQFF. CDR3 bases: TGTGCCAGCAGTGTTGCGTACAATGAGCAGTTCTTC.

This clonotype showed up many times. The chain carries TRBV6-6 and TRBJ1-2; D may be TRBD1 (5 bases). The CDR3 length is 13 residues. Per the germline V gene, CDR1 is MNHNY and CDR2 is SVGAGI (reference sequence). Trimming took 4 bases from V and 2 from J, leaving 8 bases between them. This chain's CDR3 is CASSWDGNYGYTF. The CDR3 nucleotides read TGTGCCAGCAGTTGGGACGGCAACTATGGCTACACCTTC.

There are many counts of this clonotype. This chain connects TRBV7-2 to TRBJ1-4, with D possibly matching TRBD1 (5 bases). Germline loops: CDR1 SGHTA, CDR2 FQGNSA. V lost 6 bases and J 5 bases, leaving 16 bases between the germline ends. This CDR3 is 15 amino acids long. For the CDR3, the DNA is TGTGCCAGCAGTTTCTCCGGGACGGTGAATGAAAAACTGTTTTTT. Translating gives CASSFSGTVNEKLFF.

In its sample, this clonotype was seen a few times. The chain carries TRBV6-5 and TRBJ2-7; D might be TRBD1 (5 bases). The ends were cut back, 6 bases at V and 6 bases at J, with 18 bases in the middle. Germline V gene lookup returns CDR1 MNHEY and CDR2 SVGAGI. CDR3 length equals 14 residues. The CDR3 sequence: CASSPGQYYFEQYF. CDR3 sequence (DNA): TGTGCCAGCAGCCCAGGGCAGTACTACTTCGAGCAGTACTTC.

This clonotype was seen at least ten times. V usage is TRBV20-1 and J usage is TRBJ1-6; no clear D. The CDR3 is made up of 14 amino acids. V shed 5 bases and J shed 14 bases, with 22 bases lying between them. CDR1 is DFQATT, CDR2 SNEGSKA, per germline (reference sequence). The CDR3, as DNA: TGCAGTGCTTTAACCCTCGGAATCTCGAGGGCCCTCCACTTT. Translating gives CSALTLGISRALHF.

V usage is TRBV12-3 or TRBV12-4 and J usage is TRBJ1-1, with TRBD1 identical over 9 bases. Trimming at V came to 7 bases and at J to 2 bases, leaving 11 bases not matched to a gene. The CDR3 is 16 amino acids. The CDR3 DNA sequence: TGTGCCAGCAATCTCCTAGGACAGGGGAGAAACACTGAAGCTTTCTTT. Translated, it gives CASNLLGQGRNTEAFF.

This clonotype was detected many times. The chain has TRBV7-2 and TRBJ1-2, with unresolved D. Germline lookup yields CDR1 SGHTA and CDR2 FQGNSA. The CDR3 length is 15 residues. The germline V and J ends were trimmed by 6 bases and 3 bases, with 17 bases remaining between them. CDR3 sequence reads: CASRVPESPYYGYTF. The CDR3 DNA sequence: TGTGCCAGCAGGGTCCCGGAATCACCTTACTATGGCTACACCTTC.

This clonotype has a handful of counts. CDR3 protein: CASSLNGDNEQFF. For the CDR3, the DNA is TGTGCCAGCAGTTTAAACGGCGACAATGAGCAGTTCTTC. The rearrangement uses TRBV12-3 or TRBV12-4 and TRBJ2-1, with D hard to call. The CDR3 is 13 residues long. Trimming pared 2 bases from V and 5 bases from J, leaving 7 bases between.

This clonotype was counted ten times or more. The CDR3: CASSGPRGVFF. CDR3 in DNA: TGTGCCAGCAGTGGGCCTCGAGGGGTGTTTTTT. The chain has TRBV6-5 and TRBJ1-4, with D tentatively TRBD1 (5 bases). The CDR3 spans 11 residues. Germline lookup yields CDR1 MNHEY and CDR2 SVGAGI. Trimming took off 5 bases at V and 15 bases at J, with 13 bases between the two ends.

The chain has TRBV30 and TRBJ1-1; tentative D call: TRBD1 (6 bases). Per germline, CDR1 GTSNPN and CDR2 SVGIG (reference sequence). Trimming cost V 4 bases and J 8 bases, with 14 bases left between them. This CDR3 contains 12 residues. CDR3 region: CAWTKGGWEAFF. The CDR3 DNA reads TGTGCCTGGACCAAAGGGGGGTGGGAAGCTTTCTTT.

This clonotype was counted ten times or more. At one of its ends the junction is not consistent with the germline gene, which may arise from a read error. The chain is built from TRBV2 and TRBJ1-5; maybe TRBD1 (6 bases). This CDR3 contains 11 residues. Germline V gene data show CDR1 as SNHLY and CDR2 as FYNNEI. CDR3 sequence: CASSGGPSSYF. CDR3 nucleotides: TGTGCCAGCAGTGGGGGGCCCTCTTCGTATTTT.

This clonotype appeared a few times. The chain's CDR3 is CASSPGTGSSYGYTF. The CDR3 nucleotides are TGTGCCAGCAGTCCCGGGACAGGGTCGAGCTATGGCTACACCTTC. The chain joins TRBV12-3 or TRBV12-4 to TRBJ1-2; 9 positions agree with TRBD1. This CDR3 is 15 amino acids long. J was trimmed by 4 bases and V by 5 bases; bases with no gene match: 8.

The gene calls are TRBV24-1 and TRBJ2-1; D might be TRBD2 (6 bases). The CDR3 loop spans 12 amino acids. Per germline, CDR1 KGHDR and CDR2 SFDVKD. The V end lost 8 bases, the J end lost 10 bases, and 14 bases lay between the germline ends. In nucleotides, the CDR3 is TGTGCCACCAACGCGGGAATAGGAGAGCAGTTCTTC. This sequence encodes CATNAGIGEQFF.

This clonotype turned up a few times. J is TRBJ2-1 and V is TRBV7-9, with D possibly matching TRBD2 (6 bases). CDR3 length: 11 residues. The V gene lost 6 bases and the J gene lost 9 bases, with 9 bases spanning the gap. Germline V gives CDR1 SEHNR, CDR2 FQNEAQ (reference sequence). CDR3 amino acids: CASRTGSEQFF. DNA of the CDR3: TGTGCCAGCAGAACCGGGAGTGAGCAGTTCTTC. The whole variable domain, remainder taken from reference TRBV7-9 and TRBJ2-1, is DTGVSQNPRHKITKRGQNVTFRCDPISEHNRLYWYRQTLGQGPEFLTYFQNEAQLEKSRLLSDRFSAERPKGSFSTLEIQRTEQGDSAMYLCASRTGSEQFFGPGTRLTVL.

This clonotype has at least ten counts. In DNA, the CDR3 is TGTGCCAGCAGCTTAGCGGCTGGGAGTTCCTATGGCTACACCTTC. Translated, it gives CASSLAAGSSYGYTF. The gene calls are TRBV7-2 and TRBJ1-2; no definite D call. Between the trimmed V and J ends, which lost 0 bases and 4 bases, there was a span of 12 bases. The CDR3 extends over 15 amino acids. Germline lookup yields CDR1 SGHTA and CDR2 FQGNSA.

The sample holds a few counts of this clonotype. The rearrangement joins TRBV7-2 to TRBJ2-1, with D perhaps TRBD2 (6 bases). The CDR3 sequence is 18 residues long. CDR1 is SGHTA, CDR2 FQGNSA, per germline. The V gene lost 1 base and the J gene lost 4 bases, with 20 bases spanning the gap. The chain's CDR3 is CASSLGSSGLLPYNEQFF. CDR3 DNA: TGTGCCAGCAGCTTAGGTAGTAGCGGCCTCTTGCCTTACAATGAGCAGTTCTTC.

The chain uses TRBV6-5 and TRBJ2-1; 8 bases map to TRBD2. The CDR3 is made up of 16 amino acids. CDR1 is MNHEY, CDR2 SVGAGI, per germline. Unmatched junction bases numbered 6, after V lost 0 bases and J lost 5 bases. CDR3 nucleotides: TGTGCCAGCAGTTACTCGGGGTCGGGGGGGCACAATGAGCAGTTCTTC. Its protein product is CASSYSGSGGHNEQFF.

This clonotype came up many times. The J gene is TRBJ1-2, the V gene TRBV13; 9 nucleotides match TRBD1. This CDR3 is 14 amino acids long. V gave up 5 bases and J gave up 2 bases; unmatched junction bases: 3. The V gene's germline CDR1 is PRHDT and CDR2 FYEKMQ (reference sequence). CDR3 DNA: TGTGCCAGCAGCCACAGGGGGCAGAACTATGGCTACACCTTC. Encoded protein: CASSHRGQNYGYTF.

Ten or more counts support this clonotype. This sequence joins TRBV10-3 and TRBJ1-4, with 9 bases identical to TRBD1. The CDR3 consists of 14 residues. J lost 8 bases, V lost 6 bases, and 7 bases had no gene match. Germline loops: CDR1 ENHRY, CDR2 SYGVKD. The CDR3 bases are TGTGCCATCAGCGGGACAGGGCCTAGCGAAAAACTGTTTTTT. Protein product: CAISGTGPSEKLFF.

This clonotype came up a few times. Here the CDR3 reads CASSSGQGEKTEAFF. Written as DNA, the CDR3 is TGTGCCAGCAGTTCGGGACAGGGAGAGAAAACTGAAGCTTTCTTT. V usage is TRBV6-5 and J usage is TRBJ1-1, with 9 bases identical to TRBD1. CDR1 and CDR2 from the germline V gene are MNHEY and SVGAGI. V shed 4 bases and J 5 bases; nucleotides not matched to a gene: 8. This CDR3 has 15 amino acids.